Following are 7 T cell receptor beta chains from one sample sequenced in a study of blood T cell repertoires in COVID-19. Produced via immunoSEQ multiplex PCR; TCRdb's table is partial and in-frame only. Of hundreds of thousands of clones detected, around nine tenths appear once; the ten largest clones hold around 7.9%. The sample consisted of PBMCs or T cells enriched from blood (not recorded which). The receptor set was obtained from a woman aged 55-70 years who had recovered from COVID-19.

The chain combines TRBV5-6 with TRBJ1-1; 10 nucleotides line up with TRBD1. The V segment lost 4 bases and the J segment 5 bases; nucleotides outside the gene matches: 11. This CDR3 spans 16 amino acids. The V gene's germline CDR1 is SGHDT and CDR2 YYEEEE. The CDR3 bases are TGTGCCAGCAGCCTCCGACAGGGGGCTCCGTGGACTGAAGCTTTCTTT. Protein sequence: CASSLRQGAPWTEAFF.

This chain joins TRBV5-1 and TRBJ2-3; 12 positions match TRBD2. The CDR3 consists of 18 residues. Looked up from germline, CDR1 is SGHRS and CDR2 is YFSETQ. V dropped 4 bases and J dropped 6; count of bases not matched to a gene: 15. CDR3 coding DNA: TGCGCCAGCAGCCATAGGTGGCCTAGCGGGGGGGCCTGGGATACGCAGTATTTT. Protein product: CASSHRWPSGGAWDTQYF.

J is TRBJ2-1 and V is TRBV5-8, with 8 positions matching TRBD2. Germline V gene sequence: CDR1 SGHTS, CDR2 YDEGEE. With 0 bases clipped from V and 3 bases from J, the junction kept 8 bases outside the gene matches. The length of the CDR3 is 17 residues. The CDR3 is CASSLVGGGSGYNEQFF. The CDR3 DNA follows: TGTGCCAGCAGCTTGGTTGGCGGGGGGTCGGGCTACAATGAGCAGTTCTTC.

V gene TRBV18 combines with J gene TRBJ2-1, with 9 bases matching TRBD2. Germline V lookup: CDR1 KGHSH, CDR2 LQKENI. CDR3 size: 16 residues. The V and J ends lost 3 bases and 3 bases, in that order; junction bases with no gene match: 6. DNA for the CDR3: TGTGCCAGCTCACCTAGGCGGGGGGGCCGCTACAATGAGCAGTTCTTC. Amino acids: CASSPRRGGRYNEQFF. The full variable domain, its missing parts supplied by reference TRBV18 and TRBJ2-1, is NAGVMQNPRHLVRRRGQEARLRCSPMKGHSHVYWYRQLPEEGLKFMVYLQKENIIDESGMPKERFSAEFPKEGPSILRIQQVVRGDSAAYFCASSPRRGGRYNEQFFGPGTRLTVL.

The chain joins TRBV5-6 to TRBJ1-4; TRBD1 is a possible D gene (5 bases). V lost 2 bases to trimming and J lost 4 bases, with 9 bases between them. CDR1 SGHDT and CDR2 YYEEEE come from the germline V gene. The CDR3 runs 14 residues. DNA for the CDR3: TGTGCCAGCAGCTTTTTTCAGGGTAATGAAAAACTGTTTTTT. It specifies CASSFFQGNEKLFF.

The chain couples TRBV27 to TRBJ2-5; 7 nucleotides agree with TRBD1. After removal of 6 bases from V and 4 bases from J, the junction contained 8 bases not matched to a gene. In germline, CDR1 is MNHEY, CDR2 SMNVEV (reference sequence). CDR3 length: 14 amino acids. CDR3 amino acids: CASRSTGAGETQYF. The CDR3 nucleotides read TGTGCCAGCAGGTCTACAGGGGCCGGAGAGACCCAGTACTTC.

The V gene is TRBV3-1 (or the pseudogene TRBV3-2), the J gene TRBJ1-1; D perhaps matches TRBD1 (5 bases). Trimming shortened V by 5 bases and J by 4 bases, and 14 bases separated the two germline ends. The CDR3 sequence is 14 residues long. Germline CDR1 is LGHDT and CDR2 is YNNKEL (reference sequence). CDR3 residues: CASSARDFPTEAFF. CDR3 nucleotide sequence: TGTGCCAGCAGCGCCCGGGACTTTCCCACTGAAGCTTTCTTT.